The sequence of this TCR beta chain was determined in a study of T cell responses to AZD1222 COVID-19 vaccine. Across the whole study: Recipients boosted at about 4 weeks or about 12 weeks are pooled.

Here immunoSEQ multiplex PCR was the method, and the copy in TCRdb shows in-frame clones only, minus some. The data show over 65,000 clones, with approximately 82% seen just once and under 25% held by the top ten. This clone was counted many times. Per germline, CDR1 SGHRS and CDR2 YFSETQ. Unmatched junction bases numbered 8, after V lost 2 bases and J lost 5 bases. The CDR3 has 16 amino acids. The chain joins TRBV5-1 to TRBJ2-3, with 10 bases matching TRBD2. This specimen consisted of peripheral blood, obtained on day 0 of AZD1222 vaccination. The source is an adult in good health. Here the CDR3 DNA reads TGCGCCAGCAGCTTTGGGGGGACTAGCGTGTTAGATACGCAGTATTTT. Translation: CASSFGGTSVLDTQYF.